This TCR beta chain was sequenced for a study of cytomegalovirus exposure and HLA in healthy donors. PCR used 60 Vbeta primers and 13 Jbeta primers. Assay used: immunoSEQ multiplex PCR; TCRdb lists only in-frame clones, some missing. Among about 170,000 clones, about 65% were seen once, and the ten largest hold 1.5%. The CDR3 length is 15 residues. V shed 1 base, J shed 9 bases, and the junction held 8 bases outside the gene matches. CDR1 and CDR2 from the germline V gene are SGHNT and YENEEA. The sequenced material came from PBMCs. The receptor was derived from a girl aged 10 to 17 in good health and CMV-seronegative. The rearrangement joins TRBV11-3 to TRBJ2-2; 7 bases align to TRBD1. CDR3 sequence (DNA): TGTGCCAGCAGCTTAGGTGGACAGGATGTCCGGGAGCTGTTTTTT. Translation: CASSLGGQDVRELFF.